The 17 T cell receptor beta chains listed next were all sequenced from one sample in a study of long-term antiretroviral therapy in people with HIV. Researchers report immunoSEQ v3.0 was run at survey level. This table comes from immunoSEQ multiplex PCR, and its TCRdb copy is limited to in-frame clones, with some not included. The sample holds 25,000 to 30,000 clones, about 87% seen once. The sample was unsorted PBMCs, taken 3.2 years before starting antiretroviral therapy. The receptors were gathered from a man aged 50 or older with HIV.

This rearrangement joins TRBV15 to TRBJ2-1; 8 bases line up with TRBD1. CDR3 length equals 16 residues. CDR1 and CDR2 from the germline V gene are LNHNV and YYDKDF (reference sequence). The trim removed 5 bases at V and 7 bases at J, leaving 13 bases unmatched. The DNA of the CDR3 is TGTGCCACCAGCGGTAGGGACAGGTCCCTTGCTAATGAGCAGTTCTTC. It codes for CATSGRDRSLANEQFF.

V is TRBV7-2 and J is TRBJ2-5, with D possibly being TRBD2 (6 bases). The germline CDR1 and CDR2 sequences are SGHTA and FQGNSA. Trimming took off 5 bases at V and 3 bases at J, with 13 bases between the two ends. This CDR3 has 14 residues. CDR3 loop: CASSSGPGEETQYF. The CDR3 DNA sequence: TGTGCCAGCAGCAGCGGGCCGGGGGAAGAGACCCAGTACTTC.

The rearrangement links TRBV7-9 to TRBJ2-7; 8 bases fit TRBD1. The CDR3 runs to 15 residues. J was trimmed by 4 bases and V by 5 bases; bases with no gene match: 10. Germline V lookup: CDR1 SEHNR, CDR2 FQNEAQ (reference sequence). Here the CDR3 DNA reads TGTGCCAGCAGCCCGCGACAGGGGACAATTTACGAGCAGTACTTC. This gives the protein CASSPRQGTIYEQYF.

The chain recombines TRBV2 with TRBJ2-2; possible D gene TRBD1, 5 bases. The V gene's germline CDR1 is SNHLY and CDR2 FYNNEI. The CDR3 loop spans 15 amino acids. V lost 5 bases and J lost 3, with 13 bases in between. The chain's CDR3 is CASSSSQTDTGELFF. The DNA for the CDR3 is TGTGCCAGCAGTTCATCCCAGACAGACACCGGGGAGCTGTTTTTT. The full variable domain, with the rest looked up from reference TRBV2 and TRBJ2-2, is EPEVTQTPSHQVTQMGQEVILRCVPISNHLYFYWYRQILGQKVEFLVSFYNNEISEKSEIFDDQFSVERPDGSNFTLKIRSTKLEDSAMYFCASSSSQTDTGELFFGEGSRLTVL.

V is TRBV5-1 and J is TRBJ2-5; perhaps TRBD1 as D (6 bases). The CDR3 has 14 residues. Trimming took 4 bases from V and 2 from J, leaving 12 bases between them. Per the germline V gene, CDR1 is SGHRS and CDR2 is YFSETQ. The CDR3 here is CASSRGQEQETQYF. The CDR3 nucleotides are TGCGCCAGCAGCCGGGGACAAGAGCAAGAGACCCAGTACTTC.

The V gene is TRBV9, the J gene TRBJ2-7; 9 bases map to TRBD1. With 2 bases clipped from V and 3 bases from J, the junction kept 6 bases outside the gene matches. CDR1 is SGDLS and CDR2 is YYNGEE in the germline V gene. The CDR3 runs 15 residues. The CDR3 DNA sequence: TGTGCCAGCAGCGTTGGCGGGACAGGGCACTACGAGCAGTACTTC. It codes for CASSVGGTGHYEQYF. The whole variable domain, remainder taken from reference TRBV9 and TRBJ2-7, is DSGVTQTPKHLITATGQRVTLRCSPRSGDLSVYWYQQSLDQGLQFLIQYYNGEERAKGNILERFSAQQFPDLHSELNLSSLELGDSALYFCASSVGGTGHYEQYFGPGTRLTVT.

This rearrangement joins TRBV4-1 to TRBJ1-6; TRBD1 matches 9 bases. V dropped 0 bases and J dropped 3; count of bases not matched to a gene: 18. The germline CDR1 and CDR2 sequences are MGHRA and YSYEKL. The CDR3 has 22 residues. The CDR3 region has the DNA TGCGCCAGCAGCCAAGATTTTATACCGGGACAGGGCCACCTTTACTATAATTCACCCCTCCACTTT. The encoded protein is CASSQDFIPGQGHLYYNSPLHF.

The chain links TRBV4-3 to TRBJ1-2, with unresolved D. Trimming removed 4 bases at V and 4 bases at J, with 7 bases between. This CDR3 region has 12 residues. Germline values: CDR1 LGHNA, CDR2 YSLEER. Here the CDR3 DNA reads TGCGCCAGCAGCCTAGAGAGCTATGGCTACACCTTC. Its translation: CASSLESYGYTF.

V and J are TRBV19 and TRBJ2-7; possibly TRBD1 for D (6 bases). V dropped 7 bases and J dropped 2 bases, with 15 bases sitting between them. The CDR3 runs to 14 residues. CDR1 LNHDA and CDR2 SQIVND come from the germline V gene (reference sequence). The CDR3 protein is CASTIRAGAYEQYF. CDR3 in DNA: TGTGCCAGTACTATCCGCGCAGGGGCCTACGAGCAGTACTTC.

This rearrangement joins TRBV28 to TRBJ2-2; D gene ambiguous. Germline CDR1 and CDR2: MDHEN and SYDVKM. This CDR3 comprises 12 residues. Trimming shortened V by 8 bases and J by 3 bases, and 7 bases separated the two germline ends. CDR3 nucleotides: TGTGCCAGCCGGGCGTACACCGGGGAGCTGTTTTTT. Translating gives CASRAYTGELFF.

The J gene is TRBJ1-1, the V gene TRBV18; D remains ambiguous. CDR3 length: 13 residues. CDR1 and CDR2 from the germline V gene are KGHSH and LQKENI. The V gene lost 3 bases and the J gene lost 4 bases, with 9 bases spanning the gap. The CDR3 region has the DNA TGTGCCAGCTCACCTGGGGAGTCCACTGAAGCTTTCTTT. Translation gives CASSPGESTEAFF.

The V gene is TRBV15, the J gene TRBJ1-4; weak D call: TRBD1 (6 bases). V lost 0 bases to trimming and J lost 8 bases, with 10 bases between them. This CDR3 spans 14 amino acids. Germline V gives CDR1 LNHNV, CDR2 YYDKDF (reference sequence). The CDR3 spells CATSRDPGTEKLFF. The CDR3 DNA reads as TGTGCCACCAGCAGAGATCCCGGGACAGAAAAACTGTTTTTT.

The chain has TRBV7-2 and TRBJ1-1, with no clear D. The germline V gene encodes CDR1 SGHTA and CDR2 FQGNSA. Trimming took 3 bases from V and 2 from J, leaving 13 bases between them. This CDR3 has 15 residues. This CDR3 is CASSFVVNINTEAFF. CDR3 nucleotide sequence: TGTGCCAGCAGCTTTGTTGTCAACATAAACACTGAAGCTTTCTTT. Using reference TRBV7-2 and TRBJ1-1 for the parts outside the CDR3, the full variable domain is GAGVSQSPSNKVTEKGKDVELRCDPISGHTALYWYRQSLGQGLEFLIYFQGNSAPDKSGLPSDRFSAERTGGSVSTLTIQRTQQEDSAVYLCASSFVVNINTEAFFGQGTRLTVV.

The chain uses TRBV4-3 and TRBJ1-2, with 8 bases that match TRBD1. Germline V gives CDR1 LGHNA, CDR2 YSLEER. The CDR3 loop spans 15 amino acids. With V trimmed by 4 bases and J by 1 base, 5 bases remained unmatched. As DNA, the CDR3 is TGCGCCAGCAGCCGGGGGGGACAGGATAACTATGGCTACACCTTC. It encodes CASSRGGQDNYGYTF.

The V and J genes are TRBV10-1 and TRBJ2-1; the match to TRBD1 covers 7 bases. CDR3 size: 13 residues. The V and J ends lost 11 bases and 9 bases, in that order; junction bases with no gene match: 13. Germline V gene lookup returns CDR1 WNHNN and CDR2 SYGVQD (reference sequence). The CDR3 sequence is CASGDSDRSEQFF. CDR3 DNA: TGCGCCTCCGGGGACAGCGATCGTAGTGAGCAGTTCTTC.

The chain recombines TRBV5-1 with TRBJ2-1; D is possibly TRBD1 (5 bases). There are 14 residues in the CDR3. V lost 4 bases to trimming and J lost 4 bases, with 12 bases between them. Germline V gene sequence: CDR1 SGHRS, CDR2 YFSETQ. DNA of the CDR3: TGCGCCAGCAGCAATGGGGCGTTATACAATGAGCAGTTCTTC. This gives the protein CASSNGALYNEQFF.

This clone appeared once. This chain joins TRBV18 and TRBJ1-4, with TRBD1 identical over 10 bases. V lost 1 base, J lost 8 bases, and 7 bases stayed unmatched. CDR3 length equals 16 residues. The germline CDR1 and CDR2 sequences are KGHSH and LQKENI. The CDR3 sequence is CASSPLAGTGEEKLFF. CDR3 in DNA: TGTGCCAGCTCACCACTAGCAGGGACAGGGGAGGAAAAACTGTTTTTT. Full variable domain (rest looked up from reference TRBV18 and TRBJ1-4): NAGVMQNPRHLVRRRGQEARLRCSPMKGHSHVYWYRQLPEEGLKFMVYLQKENIIDESGMPKERFSAEFPKEGPSILRIQQVVRGDSAAYFCASSPLAGTGEEKLFFGSGTQLSVL.